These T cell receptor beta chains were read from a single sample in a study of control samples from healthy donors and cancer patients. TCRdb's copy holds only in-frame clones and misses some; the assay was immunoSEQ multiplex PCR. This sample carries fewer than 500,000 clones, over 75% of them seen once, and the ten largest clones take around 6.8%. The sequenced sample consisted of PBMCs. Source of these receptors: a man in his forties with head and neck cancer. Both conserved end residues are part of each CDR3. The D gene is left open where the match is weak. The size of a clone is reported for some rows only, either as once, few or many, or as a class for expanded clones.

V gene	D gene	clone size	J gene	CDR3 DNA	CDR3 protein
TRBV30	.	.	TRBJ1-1	TGTGCCTGGACCGTTTCGAGCACTGAAGCTTTCTTT	CAWTVSSTEAFF
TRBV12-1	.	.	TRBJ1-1	TGTGCCAGCAGCTTTCCCGACAGGGTGAACACTGAAGCTTTCTTT	CASSFPDRVNTEAFF
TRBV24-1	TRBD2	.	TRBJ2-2	TGTGCCACCCGCTCGGGACTAGCTGGTGGAGCCGGGGAGCTGTTTTTT	CATRSGLAGGAGELFF
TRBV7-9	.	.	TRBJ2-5	TGTGCCAGCAGCTCTGGGGGGTACCAAGAGACCCAGTACTTC	CASSSGGYQETQYF
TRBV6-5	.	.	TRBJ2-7	TGTGCCAGCAGTCCCAGGGATGGCGAGCAGTACTTC	CASSPRDGEQYF
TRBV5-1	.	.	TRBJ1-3	TGCGCCAGCAGGCCCGAGGGGGACGGAAACACCATATATTTT	CASRPEGDGNTIYF
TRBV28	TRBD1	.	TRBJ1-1	TGTGCCAGCAGTTTCACAGGGGGCAGGACTGAAGCTTTCTTT	CASSFTGGRTEAFF
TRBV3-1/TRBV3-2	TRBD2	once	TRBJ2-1	TGTGCCAGCAGCCAAGGACTAGCGGGCGATTACAATGAGCAGTTCTTC	CASSQGLAGDYNEQFF
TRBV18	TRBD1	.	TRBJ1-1	TGTGCCAGCTCACAAAAGGACAGGGGAGTTATGAACACTGAAGCTTTCTTT	CASSQKDRGVMNTEAFF
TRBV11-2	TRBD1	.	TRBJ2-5	TGTGCCAGCAGCTTGGACAGGAACCAAGAGACCCAGTACTTC	CASSLDRNQETQYF
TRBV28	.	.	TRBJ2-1	TGTGCCAGCACCGCGAGGAGGGGGGCGATCAATGAGCAGTTCTTC	CASTARRGAINEQFF
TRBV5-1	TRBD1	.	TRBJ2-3	TGCGCCAGCAGCTCGGGACAGGGAGGGGGAGATACGCAGTATTTT	CASSSGQGGGDTQYF
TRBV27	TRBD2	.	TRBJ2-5	TGTGCCAGCAGTCCCACTAGCGGGGGGGCGGAGACCCAGTACTTC	CASSPTSGGAETQYF
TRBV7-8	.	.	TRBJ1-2	TGTGCCAGCAGTCACTCGGGGGGGGCGGCCTATGGCTACACCTTC	CASSHSGGAAYGYTF
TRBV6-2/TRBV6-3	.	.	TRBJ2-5	TGTGCCAGCAGTTACTCCTTGGGGTTAGAGACCCAGTACTTC	CASSYSLGLETQYF
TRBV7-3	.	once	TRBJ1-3	TGTGCCAGCAGCGCCAGGCAGGGAAACACCATATATTTT	CASSARQGNTIYF
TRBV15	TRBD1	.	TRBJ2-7	TGTGCCACCCGTGTCGGGACAGGGTTTGCCGAGCAGTACTTC	CATRVGTGFAEQYF
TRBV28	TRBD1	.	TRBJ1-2	TGTGCCAGCACTGGAGGGGGACAGTTAGCTAACTATGGCTACACCTTC	CASTGGGQLANYGYTF
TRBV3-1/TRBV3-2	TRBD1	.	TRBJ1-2	TGTGCCAGCAGCCCCGGACAGGGCCGAGGCTACACCTTC	CASSPGQGRGYTF
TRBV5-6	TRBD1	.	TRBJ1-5	TGTGCCAGCAGCCTCGCAGGGGGCACAGGGCCCCAGCATTTT	CASSLAGGTGPQHF
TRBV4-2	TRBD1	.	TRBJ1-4	TGTGCCAGCAGCCGGGACAGGGGGACTAATGAAAAACTGTTTTTT	CASSRDRGTNEKLFF
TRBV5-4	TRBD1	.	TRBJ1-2	TGTGCCAGCAGCTTGGGGACAGGGGAGGGGGCATATGGCTACACCTTC	CASSLGTGEGAYGYTF
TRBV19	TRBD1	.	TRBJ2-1	TGTGCCAGTCGACACGCCGGGACAGGCTACAATGAGCAGTTCTTC	CASRHAGTGYNEQFF
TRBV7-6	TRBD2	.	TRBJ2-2	TGTGCCAGCAGCCCGAGCGGGGGGTACACCGGGGAGCTGTTTTTT	CASSPSGGYTGELFF
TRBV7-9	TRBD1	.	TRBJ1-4	TGTGCCAGCAGCTTAGGGCAGGGGGCAGGTGAAAAACTGTTTTTT	CASSLGQGAGEKLFF
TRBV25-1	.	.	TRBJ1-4	TGTGCCAGCAGTGAAGAGATGGGAGGGTTGGGTGAAAAACTGTTTTTT	CASSEEMGGLGEKLFF
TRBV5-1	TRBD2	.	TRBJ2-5	TGCGCCAGCAGCTTGGCCGGGACTAGCATCGGCGAGACCCAGTACTTC	CASSLAGTSIGETQYF
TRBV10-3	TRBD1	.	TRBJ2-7	TGTGCCATCAGTGAGTCGACAGGGCTCTACGAGCAGTACTTC	CAISESTGLYEQYF
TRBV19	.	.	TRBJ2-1	TGTGCCAGTGGTGATATGGATGAGCAGTTCTTC	CASGDMDEQFF
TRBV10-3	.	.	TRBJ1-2	TGTGCCATCAGTGTACAGGGTCGGGACGGCTACACCTTC	CAISVQGRDGYTF
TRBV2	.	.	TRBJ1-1	TGTGCCAGTCTTTCCTGGACAGAGAACACTGAAGCTTTCTTT	CASLSWTENTEAFF
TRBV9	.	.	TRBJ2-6	TGTGCCAGCAGCTCCGGGACGGTCTCTGGGGCCAACGTCCTGACTTTC	CASSSGTVSGANVLTF
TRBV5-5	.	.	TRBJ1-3	TGTGCCAGCAGCCCGGGCGTGGGGCTCCTAAACACCATATATTTT	CASSPGVGLLNTIYF
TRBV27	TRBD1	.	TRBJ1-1	TGTGCCAGCACCTTGGGGGCAGGGGGCGCAGGAACTGAAGCTTTCTTT	CASTLGAGGAGTEAFF
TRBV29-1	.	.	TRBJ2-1	TGCAGCGTTGAAGGGCCTTACAATGAGCAGTTCTTC	CSVEGPYNEQFF
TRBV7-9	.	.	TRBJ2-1	TGTGCCAGCAGCTTTTATACTGGATCCTACAATGAGCAGTTCTTC	CASSFYTGSYNEQFF
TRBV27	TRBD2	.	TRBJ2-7	TGTGCCAGCGGCTTAGGGAGGGGCTTCTACGAGCAGTACTTC	CASGLGRGFYEQYF
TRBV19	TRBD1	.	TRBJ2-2	TGTGCCACTAGAGTTCTGGACAGGTCCACCGGGGAGCTGTTTTTT	CATRVLDRSTGELFF
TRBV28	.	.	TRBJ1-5	TGTGCCAGCAGCCACGGGGCGAGCAATCAGCCCCAGCATTTT	CASSHGASNQPQHF
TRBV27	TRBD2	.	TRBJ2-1	TGTGCCAGCAGTCAGTCCGGGACTAGAGGGCAAAATGAGCAGTTCTTC	CASSQSGTRGQNEQFF
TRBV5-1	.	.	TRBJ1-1	TGCGCCAGCAGCTTGTCTGGGGGTGACACTGAAGCTTTCTTT	CASSLSGGDTEAFF
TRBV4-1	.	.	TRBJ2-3	TGCGCCAGCAGCCAAGACAGGGTTGAAGGAACAGATACGCAGTATTTT	CASSQDRVEGTDTQYF
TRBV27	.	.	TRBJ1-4	TGTGCCAGCAGTTTCTCCCGACCCAGGGGCCGTAATGAAAAACTGTTTTTT	CASSFSRPRGRNEKLFF
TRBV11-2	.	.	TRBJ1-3	TGTGCCAGCAGCACGGGGGGGGCCTCTGGAAACACCATATATTTT	CASSTGGASGNTIYF
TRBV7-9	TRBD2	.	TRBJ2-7	TGTGCCAGCTCTTCTGGGGCTAGCGGGGGATACGAGCAGTACTTC	CASSSGASGGYEQYF